This T cell receptor (beta chain) stems from a study of blood T cell repertoires in COVID-19. Turning to the study itself: The samples span acute and convalescent COVID-19 from the United States, Italy and Spain. T cells, B-cell-depleted T cells, or PBMCs provided the cDNA or gDNA that served as material.

In the authors' workflow: Amplifying reference gene primers gave estimates of nucleated cell counts. Sequencing was performed with immunoSEQ multiplex PCR; in TCRdb, only in-frame clones are kept and a portion is missing. The V and J calls and clone size are taken from that table; D and trimming were inferred from the DNA. The sample consists of 110,000 or so clones, around 82% of them appearing once. This clone was counted only a few times. Sequenced: peripheral blood. The sequence derives from a woman between 45 and 65 years old with acute or convalescent COVID-19.

CDR3 bases: TGTGCCTGGAGTAGTACAGCAAATTCACCCCTCCACTTT. Its translation is CAWSSTANSPLHF. This chain connects TRBV30 to TRBJ1-6; no clear D gene. This CDR3 comprises 13 residues. Trimming removed 2 bases from V and 7 bases from J, with 9 bases in between. Germline CDR1 is GTSNPN and CDR2 is SVGIG (reference sequence).